Only a few counts were recorded for the clone carrying this T cell receptor beta chain. Documented time point: patch test 1, 2 weeks after DPC sensitization. Treatment meaning: therapeutic diphenylcyclopropenone sensitization with weekly scalp DPC. Ahead of each patch test application, blood was drawn. Per germline, CDR1 LNHDA and CDR2 SQIVND (reference sequence). The CDR3 has 15 residues. V dropped 3 bases and J dropped 4; count of bases not matched to a gene: 6. TCRdb re-called the RACE reads with MiXCR, one entry per CDR3 protein. The table records approximately 74,000 distinct CDR3 sequences, around a third of them present only once. The sample originates from a study of human T cells and chemical hapten exposure. About the study: The scalp of each patient received a weekly diphenylcyclopropenone dose for the full approximately 25-week study.

The receptor was isolated from a man aged 40-49 years with alopecia areata. Some clones in this sample may be carry-over from other donors' samples. Sample: whole blood, taken in connection with sensitization to the hapten diphenylcyclopropenone (DPC). The V call is TRBV19, the J call TRBJ2-7, with TRBD1 matching 10 bases. For the CDR3, the DNA is TGTGCCAGTAGTATCACTGGGACAGGGGCTTACGAGCAGTACTTC. This gives the protein CASSITGTGAYEQYF.